This T cell receptor (beta chain) was captured in a study of identical twins. TCRdb called the 5' RACE reads again in MiXCR, with one record for every CDR3 protein. The sample has some 600,000 distinct CDR3 sequences; about 7.6% are singletons. V lost 8 bases and J 1 base, leaving 15 bases between the germline ends. This CDR3 region has 14 residues. The V gene's germline CDR1 is ENHRY and CDR2 SYGVKD. This same sample was also part of a study on yellow fever vaccine responses in identical twins.

The sample consisted of PBMCs. V and J are TRBV10-3 and TRBJ2-7, with D maybe TRBD1 (6 bases). The receptor was derived from a woman under 30 in good health. CDR3 residues: CAIRRQDKSYEQYF. CDR3 DNA sequence: TGTGCCATCCGAAGACAGGACAAATCCTACGAGCAGTACTTC.